Presented here are 17 T cell receptor beta chains from one specimen sequenced in a study of shared clonotypes between healthy human individuals. Sequenced by immunoSEQ multiplex PCR; TCRdb stores in-frame clones only, minus some. The sample yields around 2.5 million clones, 93% seen once. The sequencing sample was made of naive CD4+ T cells from PBMCs. Documented subset: CD45RA+ positively selected. The receptors derive from a man in his late teens or twenties in good health. Some clones in this sample may be carry-over from other donors' samples.

V gene TRBV5-1 combines with J gene TRBJ2-2; TRBD2 matches 12 bases. CDR1 and CDR2 from the germline V gene are SGHRS and YFSETQ. CDR3 length equals 16 residues. V was pared by 4 bases and J by 0 bases, with 1 base of the junction left unmatched. As DNA, the CDR3 is TGCGCCAGCAGCAGGACTAGCGGGGCGAACACCGGGGAGCTGTTTTTT. It codes for CASSRTSGANTGELFF.

V usage is TRBV23-1 and J usage is TRBJ2-2; weak D call: TRBD2 (5 bases). TRBV23-1 is flagged as an ORF with uncertain function. Trimming shortened V by 3 bases and J by 5 bases, and 25 bases separated the two germline ends. The CDR3 is made up of 19 amino acids. CDR3 sequence reads: CASSQASLTSKPGTGELFF. CDR3 DNA: TGCGCCAGCAGTCAGGCCTCCCTAACCTCCAAACCGGGGACCGGGGAGCTGTTTTTT.

Note on this clone: In the same sample, other DNA sequences code for this CDR3. V gene TRBV10-3 combines with J gene TRBJ2-1; 12 bases fit TRBD2. CDR3 length: 16 residues. Trimming took 4 bases from V and 4 from J; bases not matched to a gene: 5. Germline V CDR1 and CDR2: ENHRY, SYGVKD. This chain's CDR3 is CAISGGLAGGYNEQFF. CDR3 in DNA: TGTGCCATCAGTGGGGGGCTAGCGGGAGGGTACAATGAGCAGTTCTTC.

The chain uses TRBV5-4 and TRBJ2-7, with D possibly matching TRBD2 (6 bases). Trimming cost V 4 bases and J 3 bases, with 20 bases left between them. Germline CDR1 is SGHNT and CDR2 is YYREEE (reference sequence). The CDR3 has 16 amino acids. The CDR3, as DNA: TGTGCCAGCAGCCGGGGGAGTGGAGCGGATCTCTACGAGCAGTACTTC. Residues: CASSRGSGADLYEQYF.

This chain links TRBV7-2 with TRBJ1-1, with 9 bases aligning to TRBD1. With V trimmed by 5 bases and J by 1 base, 8 bases remained unmatched. Germline V gene lookup returns CDR1 SGHTA and CDR2 FQGNSA. The CDR3 is made up of 16 amino acids. The CDR3 spells CASSRQGGLWNTEAFF. The CDR3 nucleotides read TGTGCCAGCAGCCGACAGGGGGGATTGTGGAACACTGAAGCTTTCTTT.

V usage is TRBV6-1 and J usage is TRBJ2-5; 7 bases are a match to TRBD1. After removal of 2 bases from V and 4 bases from J, the junction contained 13 bases not matched to a gene. Germline-derived CDR1 and CDR2 are MNHNS and SASEGT. The CDR3 is 17 residues long. In DNA form, the CDR3 reads TGTGCCAGCAGTGAAACCTTACGACAGGGACCTTTAGAGACCCAGTACTTC. Its protein product is CASSETLRQGPLETQYF.

The J gene is TRBJ2-7, the V gene TRBV5-1; 11 positions match TRBD1. The V segment lost 5 bases and the J segment 3 bases; nucleotides outside the gene matches: 13. The CDR3 has 17 amino acids. Germline CDR1 reads SGHRS; CDR2 reads YFSETQ. The CDR3, as DNA: TGCGCCAGCAGTCCAATCAATTCCGGGACAGGGGGCTACGAGCAGTACTTC. Its protein is CASSPINSGTGGYEQYF.

V usage is TRBV18 and J usage is TRBJ1-3; TRBD1 is a possible D gene (6 bases). The CDR3 contains 15 residues. Germline CDR1 KGHSH, CDR2 LQKENI. V was pared by 4 bases and J by 2 bases, with 12 bases between. The CDR3 sequence is CASSLGQIAGNTIYF. The DNA for the CDR3 is TGTGCCAGCTCACTGGGACAAATTGCTGGAAACACCATATATTTT.

In its sample, this clone was seen once. V is TRBV5-4 and J is TRBJ1-2, with 11 positions matching TRBD1. The CDR3 extends over 16 amino acids. Germline V CDR1 and CDR2: SGHNT, YYREEE (reference sequence). With 2 bases clipped from V and 2 bases from J, the junction kept 5 bases outside the gene matches. The CDR3 bases are TGTGCCAGCAGCTTAGCCCGGGACAGGGGGAACTATGGCTACACCTTC. It specifies CASSLARDRGNYGYTF.

The chain is built from TRBV5-3 and TRBJ2-1; D might be TRBD2 (5 bases). TRBV5-3 is an open reading frame, and its role is uncertain. The CDR3 loop spans 14 amino acids. Trimming shortened V by 0 bases and J by 2 bases, and 6 bases separated the two germline ends. CDR3 loop: CARSLAGTYNEQFF. CDR3 nucleotide sequence: TGTGCCAGAAGCTTGGCCGGGACCTACAATGAGCAGTTCTTC.

The chain joins TRBV28 to TRBJ2-7; 11 bases map to TRBD1. Losses at the gene ends were 3 bases for V and 3 bases for J; bases not matched to a gene: 10. Germline V gene data show CDR1 as MDHEN and CDR2 as SYDVKM. The CDR3 has 17 residues. The CDR3, as DNA: TGTGCCAGCAGTTTGCTTTTATGGACAGGGGGCGGCTACGAGCAGTACTTC. Amino acid sequence: CASSLLLWTGGGYEQYF.

The V call is TRBV29-1, the J call TRBJ2-3, with 10 bases fitting TRBD2. The junction had 8 bases not matched to a gene; V was cut back by 2 bases and J by 0 bases. The CDR3 loop spans 17 amino acids. Germline assignment: CDR1 SQVTM and CDR2 ANQGSEA. The CDR3 protein is CSVESRGLARSTDTQYF. The CDR3 DNA is TGCAGCGTTGAATCTAGGGGACTAGCGAGGAGCACAGATACGCAGTATTTT.

V is TRBV7-6 and J is TRBJ1-4; TRBD1 matches at 7 bases. V gave up 4 bases and J gave up 7 bases; unmatched junction bases: 15. Germline V gene data show CDR1 as SGHVS and CDR2 as FNYEAQ. The CDR3 spans 17 residues. In nucleotides, the CDR3 is TGTGCCAGCAGCTCACGTCCGGGACAGTCCGTGAGTGAAAAACTGTTTTTT. Protein sequence: CASSSRPGQSVSEKLFF.

The V call is TRBV7-3, the J call TRBJ2-5; 8 nucleotides agree with TRBD1. The V and J ends lost 4 bases and 4 bases, in that order; junction bases with no gene match: 5. The CDR3 has 14 amino acids. Germline V CDR1 and CDR2: SGHTA, FQGTGA. The CDR3 loop reads CASSSRDRLETQYF. CDR3 DNA sequence: TGTGCCAGCAGCTCCCGGGACAGGTTAGAGACCCAGTACTTC.

This clone appeared once. The sample carries other DNA sequences with the same CDR3. J is TRBJ2-1 and V is TRBV5-1, with 7 bases lining up with TRBD2. The V gene end was trimmed by 5 bases and the J gene end by 0 bases; junction bases not matched to a gene: 8. The CDR3 consists of 16 residues. The germline CDR1 and CDR2 sequences are SGHRS and YFSETQ. Here the CDR3 reads CASSYIAGSSYNEQFF. As DNA, the CDR3 is TGCGCCAGCAGTTACATAGCGGGTAGCTCCTACAATGAGCAGTTCTTC.

This clone occurred once. This sequence joins TRBV10-3 and TRBJ2-5; 7 nucleotides agree with TRBD2. This CDR3 comprises 13 residues. After removal of 7 bases from V and 2 bases from J, the junction contained 4 bases not matched to a gene. Per germline, CDR1 ENHRY and CDR2 SYGVKD. CDR3 bases: TGTGCCATCAAAACGGGACTACAAGAGACCCAGTACTTC. It translates to CAIKTGLQETQYF.

The chain carries TRBV5-1 and TRBJ2-2; 8 bases match TRBD1. J gave up 3 bases and V 6 bases, and 4 bases lay outside the gene matches. The CDR3 contains 14 residues. Germline assignment: CDR1 SGHRS and CDR2 YFSETQ. CDR3 bases: TGCGCCAGCAACTCGGGACAGGACACCGGGGAGCTGTTTTTT. Its translation is CASNSGQDTGELFF.